Given below is one TCR beta chain in context. TCRdb re-analysed the 5' RACE reads in MiXCR, keeping a single row per CDR3 protein. The data contain roughly 170,000 distinct CDR3 sequences, roughly 20% of them singletons. The data originate from a study of T-cell memory formation after mild COVID-19. This receptor was obtained from a young man who had mild COVID-19 (a few samples of this study predate the infection). Cell type and time point are not known. The sequenced material came from PBMCs or a T cell subset sorted from them (not recorded which).

This CDR3 is CASSYQETDTQYF. The CDR3 bases are TGTGCCAGCAGTTACCAGGAGACAGATACGCAGTATTTT. The gene calls are TRBV6-5 and TRBJ2-3; D ambiguous. The CDR3 consists of 13 residues. Germline lookup yields CDR1 MNHEY and CDR2 SVGAGI. V lost 2 bases to trimming and J lost 3 bases, with 6 bases between them.